This record looks at one T cell receptor (beta chain) sequence and its context. The antigen is not known. Trimming cost V 1 base and J 11 bases, with 8 bases left between them. Germline-derived CDR1 and CDR2 are GTSNPN and SVGIG (reference sequence). The CDR3 has 11 residues. As for treatment: around 19 received Ad26.COV2.S at low or high dose, single or two shots; 5 received placebo; per-sample allocation not given. Sampling took place 63 days after the first vaccine or placebo injection. The table came from immunoSEQ multiplex PCR; TCRdb's copy has only in-frame clones and leaves some out. The profile shows hundreds of thousands of clones, roughly 90% of them singletons. This sample was taken from a study of Ad26.COV2.S vaccination and SARS-CoV-2 variants. Notes on the study in general: Spike-specific responses of CD8+ and CD4+ T cells were reported to display substantial breadth after vaccination. Placebo and vaccine recipients had non-spike TCR breadth that was similar.

The clonotype comes from a person between 18 and 59 years old who received the Ad26.COV2.S COVID-19 vaccine or a placebo. The V and J genes are TRBV30 and TRBJ2-2; a weak D match, TRBD2 (5 bases). The material sequenced was peripheral blood, taken in a trial of Ad26.COV2.S vaccine versus placebo. In nucleotides, the CDR3 is TGTGCCTGGAGTGCGCGACTAGAGCTGTTTTTT. This sequence encodes CAWSARLELFF.